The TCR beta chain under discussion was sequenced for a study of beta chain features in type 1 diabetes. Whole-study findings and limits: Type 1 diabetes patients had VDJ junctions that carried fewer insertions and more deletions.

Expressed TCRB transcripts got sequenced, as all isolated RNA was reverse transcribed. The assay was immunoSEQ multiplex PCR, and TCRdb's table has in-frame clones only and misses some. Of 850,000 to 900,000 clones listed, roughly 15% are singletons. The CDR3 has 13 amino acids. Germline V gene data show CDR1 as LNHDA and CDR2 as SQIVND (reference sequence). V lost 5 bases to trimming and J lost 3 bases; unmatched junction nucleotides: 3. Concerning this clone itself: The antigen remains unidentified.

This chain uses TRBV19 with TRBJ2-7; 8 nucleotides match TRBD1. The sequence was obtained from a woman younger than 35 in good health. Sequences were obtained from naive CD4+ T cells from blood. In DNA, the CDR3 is TGTGCCAGTAGTGGCAGGGGGCACTACGAGCAGTACTTC. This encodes CASSGRGHYEQYF.